A single sample is the source of the 31 T cell receptor beta chains below, sequenced in a study of shared clonotypes between healthy human individuals. Generated by immunoSEQ multiplex PCR, the TCRdb table keeps only in-frame clones and is missing some. The data contain 2 million or so clones, roughly 94% of them singletons. Input material: naive CD4+ T cells sorted from blood. The subset was: CD45RA+ positively selected. Receptors were obtained from a man aged 18 to 35 in good health.

The rearrangement joins TRBV5-5 to TRBJ2-3, with D possibly being TRBD1 (5 bases). The CDR3 contains 14 residues. Germline assignment: CDR1 SGHKS and CDR2 YYEKEE (reference sequence). Trimming cost V 4 bases and J 6 bases, with 15 bases left between them. CDR3 coding DNA: TGTGCCAGCAGCGAAAAAACAGGTCTGGATACGCAGTATTTT. Its protein product is CASSEKTGLDTQYF. Complete variable domain (other parts from reference TRBV5-5 and TRBJ2-3): DAGVTQSPTHLIKTRGQQVTLRCSPISGHKSVSWYQQVLGQGPQFIFQYYEKEERGRGNFPDRFSARQFPNYSSELNVNALLLGDSALYLCASSEKTGLDTQYFGPGTRLTVL.

This clone is a singleton in its sample. The chain employs TRBV10-3 and TRBJ1-3; 8 bases line up with TRBD1. The ends lost 4 bases at V and 3 bases at J; junction bases unmatched: 5. The germline V gene encodes CDR1 ENHRY and CDR2 SYGVKD. The CDR3 loop spans 15 amino acids. The CDR3 DNA reads as TGTGCCATCAGTGCAGGGACAGGCTTTGGAAACACCATATATTTT. Amino acids: CAISAGTGFGNTIYF.

The rearrangement uses TRBV4-3 and TRBJ1-2; possibly TRBD1 for D (5 bases). Trimming took 0 bases from V and 7 from J, leaving 9 bases between them. This CDR3 is 13 amino acids long. Germline V CDR1 and CDR2: LGHNA, YSLEER. The CDR3 is CASSQEAGIGYTF. The CDR3 coding sequence is TGCGCCAGCAGCCAAGAAGCAGGGATTGGCTACACCTTC.

The V call is TRBV5-1, the J call TRBJ2-7; the D is unclear. This CDR3 contains 14 residues. The germline V and J ends were trimmed by 4 bases and 0 bases, with 11 bases remaining between them. Per germline, CDR1 SGHRS and CDR2 YFSETQ. The CDR3 here is CASSPNSYSYEQYF. The CDR3, as DNA: TGCGCCAGCAGCCCCAACAGTTACTCCTACGAGCAGTACTTC. The full variable domain, with the rest looked up from reference TRBV5-1 and TRBJ2-7, is KAGVTQTPRYLIKTRGQQVTLSCSPISGHRSVSWYQQTPGQGLQFLFEYFSETQRNKGNFPGRFSGRQFSNSRSEMNVSTLELGDSALYLCASSPNSYSYEQYFGPGTRLTVT.

The chain combines TRBV5-6 with TRBJ1-6; D not resolved. The germline V and J ends were trimmed by 1 base and 8 bases, with 7 bases remaining between them. Germline V gene sequence: CDR1 SGHDT, CDR2 YYEEEE. CDR3 size: 13 residues. The CDR3 DNA reads as TGTGCCAGCAGCTTGCTCGGAGATTCACCCCTCCACTTT. It specifies CASSLLGDSPLHF.

The CDR3 DNA is TGTGCCTGGAGTGACCGCTCAGGGGGCGAGCAGTACTTC. This encodes CAWSDRSGGEQYF. V gene TRBV30 combines with J gene TRBJ2-7, with 7 bases aligning to TRBD1. The CDR3 consists of 13 residues. Looked up from germline, CDR1 is GTSNPN and CDR2 is SVGIG (reference sequence). V trimming: 1 base; J trimming: 6 bases; junction bases outside the gene matches: 6.

The gene calls are TRBV27 and TRBJ1-1; no clear D gene. CDR1 is MNHEY and CDR2 is SMNVEV in the germline V gene (reference sequence). CDR3 length equals 13 residues. Trimming cost V 6 bases and J 1 base, with 9 bases left between them. The CDR3, as DNA: TGTGCCAGCAGCCGTACAACGAACACTGAAGCTTTCTTT. It encodes CASSRTTNTEAFF.

J is TRBJ2-5 and V is TRBV18, with TRBD2 matching over 7 bases. This CDR3 has 16 amino acids. Germline CDR1 is KGHSH and CDR2 is LQKENI. J was trimmed by 2 bases and V by 2 bases; bases with no gene match: 8. The CDR3 protein is CASSPRASGTQETQYF. The CDR3 nucleotides read TGTGCCAGCTCACCAAGGGCTAGCGGTACTCAAGAGACCCAGTACTTC.

This clone was picked up a small number of times. The gene calls are TRBV6-5 and TRBJ1-4; possibly TRBD1 for D (6 bases). There are 14 residues in the CDR3. The V gene's germline CDR1 is MNHEY and CDR2 SVGAGI. V dropped 5 bases and J dropped 5 bases, with 12 bases sitting between them. CDR3 bases: TGTGCCAGCAGTCCAGACAGGATCAATGAAAAACTGTTTTTT. Translated: CASSPDRINEKLFF.

Worth noting for this clone: This may be a read error, as it is one base from a much larger clone. The chain has TRBV2 and TRBJ2-1, with 10 nucleotides matching TRBD2. This CDR3 spans 17 amino acids. Germline V gene lookup returns CDR1 SNHLY and CDR2 FYNNEI. CDR3 nucleotide sequence: TGTGCCAGCAGTGGGACTAGCGGTTTAGGAACGTACAATGAGCAGCTCTTC. Amino acid sequence: CASSGTSGLGTYNEQLF. Complete variable domain (other parts from reference TRBV2 and TRBJ2-1): EPEVTQTPSHQVTQMGQEVILRCVPISNHLYFYWYRQILGQKVEFLVSFYNNEISEKSEIFDDQFSVERPDGSNFTLKIRSTKLEDSAMYFCASSGTSGLGTYNEQLFGPGTRLTVL.

V and J are TRBV7-2 and TRBJ1-1; possibly TRBD1 for D (6 bases). The germline V gene encodes CDR1 SGHTA and CDR2 FQGNSA. The CDR3 sequence is 13 residues long. Trimming cost V 5 bases and J 1 base, with 8 bases left between them. The CDR3 DNA is TGTGCCAGCAGCACCAGGGGGAACACTGAAGCTTTCTTT. Translated: CASSTRGNTEAFF.

As regards this clone: Germline and junction disagree at one end, which may indicate a read error. The J gene is TRBJ2-2, the V gene TRBV7-7; 10 bases line up with TRBD2. Germline V gene sequence: CDR1 SSHAT, CDR2 FNYEAQ (reference sequence). The CDR3 contains 16 residues. This chain's CDR3 is CASSKLAGSTVGELFF. The DNA for the CDR3 is TGTGCTAGCAGTAAACTAGCGGGATCAACAGTCGGGGAGCTGTTTTTT.

The chain joins TRBV4-1 to TRBJ1-1; D not resolved. Per germline, CDR1 MGHRA and CDR2 YSYEKL. V was shortened by 0 bases and J by 5 bases, with 13 bases between the two germline ends. This CDR3 comprises 15 residues. The CDR3 here is CASSQEVLKGTEAFF. The DNA for the CDR3 is TGCGCCAGCAGCCAAGAGGTCCTGAAAGGGACTGAAGCTTTCTTT.

CDR3 DNA: TGTGCCAGCAGCGTTAACACAGGGAATGGTGAGGAGCAGTACTTC. It is translated as CASSVNTGNGEEQYF. The chain uses TRBV9 and TRBJ2-7; a possible D gene is TRBD1 (6 bases). Trimming pared 2 bases from V and 7 bases from J, leaving 19 bases between. CDR3 length equals 15 residues. The V gene's germline CDR1 is SGDLS and CDR2 YYNGEE.

This chain uses TRBV29-1 with TRBJ1-2, with D maybe TRBD1 (6 bases). Germline values: CDR1 SQVTM, CDR2 ANQGSEA. With 4 bases removed from V and 2 bases from J, the gap between germline ends came to 14 bases. CDR3 length equals 14 residues. The CDR3 reads CSVVSGAVNYGYTF. Written as DNA, the CDR3 is TGCAGCGTTGTATCGGGGGCAGTGAACTATGGCTACACCTTC.

This rearrangement joins TRBV2 to TRBJ1-1; D uncertain. The CDR3 totals 13 residues. The V gene lost 3 bases and the J gene lost 11 bases, with 16 bases spanning the gap. CDR1 SNHLY and CDR2 FYNNEI come from the germline V gene. The CDR3 sequence: CASSDSGREEAFF. CDR3 DNA sequence: TGTGCCAGCAGTGATTCGGGGAGGGAAGAGGCTTTCTTT.

A word on this clone: Distinct nucleotide sequences in the sample also encode this CDR3. The rearrangement uses TRBV5-1 and TRBJ2-5; D is tentatively TRBD1 or TRBD2 (6 bases each). There are 15 residues in the CDR3. CDR1 is SGHRS, CDR2 YFSETQ, per germline. Trimming stripped 0 bases from V and 4 bases from J, with 13 bases between. Here the CDR3 reads CASSLAGGVGETQYF. CDR3 coding DNA: TGCGCCAGCAGCTTGGCCGGGGGCGTGGGAGAGACCCAGTACTTC.

The chain is built from TRBV19 and TRBJ2-2; D remains unclear. Germline CDR1 LNHDA, CDR2 SQIVND (reference sequence). With 4 bases removed from V and 6 bases from J, the gap between germline ends came to 9 bases. CDR3 length equals 13 residues. The CDR3 DNA sequence: TGTGCCAGTAGTACCTCTACCTCCGGGGAGCTGTTTTTT. Amino acid sequence: CASSTSTSGELFF.

This rearrangement joins TRBV5-1 to TRBJ2-7; 12 nucleotides match TRBD2. Germline CDR1 SGHRS, CDR2 YFSETQ. V lost 6 bases to trimming and J lost 2 bases; unmatched junction nucleotides: 9. There are 16 residues in the CDR3. The chain's CDR3 is CASTGLAGRLTYEQYF. The CDR3, as DNA: TGCGCCAGCACTGGACTAGCGGGAAGACTAACCTACGAGCAGTACTTC.

The chain is built from TRBV2 and TRBJ1-6; D remains ambiguous. The CDR3 runs to 15 residues. Germline lookup yields CDR1 SNHLY and CDR2 FYNNEI. The germline V and J ends were trimmed by 3 bases and 6 bases, with 12 bases remaining between them. CDR3 nucleotide sequence: TGTGCCAGCAGTGAGGGGTCTGTGGGTAATTCACCCCTCCACTTT. Residues: CASSEGSVGNSPLHF.

This sequence joins TRBV7-2 and TRBJ2-1; 9 bases are shared with TRBD2. V trimming: 4 bases; J trimming: 4 bases; junction bases outside the gene matches: 11. The V gene's germline CDR1 is SGHTA and CDR2 FQGNSA. The CDR3 is made up of 17 amino acids. This chain's CDR3 is CASSSAPGTSNYNEQFF. For the CDR3, the DNA is TGTGCCAGCAGCTCCGCCCCCGGGACTAGCAATTACAATGAGCAGTTCTTC.

On this clone itself: The same CDR3 arises from other DNA sequences in this sample as well. For the CDR3, the DNA is TGTGCCTGGAGTCCAGGGGTGGAGACCCAGTACTTC. Translation gives CAWSPGVETQYF. V and J are TRBV30 and TRBJ2-5; TRBD1 is a possible D gene (6 bases). Trimming cost V 2 bases and J 5 bases, with 9 bases left between them. The CDR3 is 12 amino acids. Germline CDR1 is GTSNPN and CDR2 is SVGIG (reference sequence).

The genes are TRBV18 and TRBJ2-1; weak D call: TRBD2 (6 bases). V was cut by 0 bases and J by 5 bases, with 11 bases left in between. Germline V gives CDR1 KGHSH, CDR2 LQKENI. The CDR3 spans 15 residues. CDR3 loop: CASSPPGLGHNEQFF. The CDR3 DNA is TGTGCCAGCTCACCACCGGGACTGGGGCACAATGAGCAGTTCTTC.

The chain uses TRBV4-1 and TRBJ2-5; maybe TRBD2 (5 bases). The germline CDR1 and CDR2 sequences are MGHRA and YSYEKL. The V end lost 1 base, the J end lost 4 bases, and 13 bases lay between the germline ends. This CDR3 comprises 15 residues. The CDR3 spells CASSQGEWEGETQYF. DNA for the CDR3: TGCGCCAGCAGCCAAGGGGAGTGGGAAGGAGAGACCCAGTACTTC.

This chain links TRBV9 with TRBJ1-5; D unclear. In germline, CDR1 is SGDLS, CDR2 YYNGEE. The CDR3 extends over 14 amino acids. V lost 3 bases, J lost 2 bases, and 9 bases lay in between. For the CDR3, the DNA is TGTGCCAGCAGCGCACATTCTGGCAATCAGCCCCAGCATTTT. Amino acids: CASSAHSGNQPQHF.

The chain recombines TRBV7-9 with TRBJ2-3; the D gene is possibly TRBD2 (6 bases). Germline-derived CDR1 and CDR2 are SEHNR and FQNEAQ (reference sequence). V was shortened by 0 bases and J by 2 bases, with 21 bases between the two germline ends. The CDR3 is made up of 19 amino acids. The CDR3 loop is CASSLAGVAVAGTTDTQYF. The CDR3 DNA is TGTGCCAGCAGCTTAGCGGGGGTAGCGGTGGCGGGGACCACAGATACGCAGTATTTT.

The chain recombines TRBV18 with TRBJ2-7; TRBD1 or TRBD2 may be the D gene (5 bases each). This CDR3 has 12 residues. V was trimmed by 6 bases and J by 9 bases, leaving 15 bases between them. Germline CDR1 and CDR2: KGHSH and LQKENI. The chain's CDR3 is CASSRDPGSQYF. CDR3 sequence (DNA): TGTGCCAGCTCCCGGGACCCCGGGTCGCAGTACTTC.

The chain employs TRBV6-1 and TRBJ1-3; 7 bases match TRBD1. CDR3 size: 14 residues. CDR1 and CDR2 from the germline V gene are MNHNS and SASEGT. The junction had 4 bases not matched to a gene; V was cut back by 8 bases and J by 0 bases. CDR3 sequence: CASGQVSSGNTIYF. The CDR3 nucleotides read TGTGCCAGCGGACAGGTCAGCTCTGGAAACACCATATATTTT.

This rearrangement joins TRBV5-4 to TRBJ1-5, with D possibly matching TRBD1 (6 bases). This CDR3 has 14 residues. CDR1 is SGHNT, CDR2 YYREEE, per germline (reference sequence). The V end was cut by 2 bases, the J end by 7 bases, with 13 bases between. The CDR3 sequence is CASSFGGTGQPQHF. In DNA form, the CDR3 reads TGTGCCAGCAGCTTCGGGGGCACTGGGCAGCCCCAGCATTTT.

The table lists this clone with a count of one. V gene TRBV15 combines with J gene TRBJ2-7; D is tentatively TRBD1 or TRBD2 (5 bases each). Germline-derived CDR1 and CDR2 are LNHNV and YYDKDF (reference sequence). The V and J ends lost 5 bases and 0 bases respectively, with 20 bases between them. This CDR3 is built from 17 residues. The CDR3 sequence: CATSPPGRALSSYEQYF. The DNA for the CDR3 is TGTGCCACCAGCCCACCGGGGCGGGCACTAAGCTCCTACGAGCAGTACTTC.

The chain uses TRBV7-2 and TRBJ1-6, with D hard to call. Trimming took off 5 bases at V and 7 bases at J, with 6 bases between the two ends. The germline gives CDR1 SGHTA, CDR2 FQGNSA. The CDR3 runs to 12 residues. The CDR3 here is CASSLINSPLHF. The CDR3 DNA reads TGTGCCAGCAGCCTTATAAATTCACCCCTCCACTTT.